These 22 T cell receptor beta chains came from one sample sequenced in a study of cytomegalovirus exposure and HLA in healthy donors. Primers included in the PCR were 60 Vbeta and 13 Jbeta primers. Using immunoSEQ multiplex PCR, the repertoire was profiled, and TCRdb retains in-frame clones only, with some absent. Of under 150,000 clones in the sample, about 78% were seen once. The source material was PBMCs. These TCRs come from a human donor in good health.

This clone came up a few times. This rearrangement joins TRBV5-6 to TRBJ2-7, with 13 bases identical to TRBD2. Germline V lookup: CDR1 SGHDT, CDR2 YYEEEE. This CDR3 comprises 14 residues. The V gene end was trimmed by 2 bases and the J gene end by 5 bases; junction bases not matched to a gene: 1. CDR3 region: CASSLGLAGDEQYF. In DNA, the CDR3 is TGTGCCAGCAGCTTAGGACTAGCGGGAGACGAGCAGTACTTC. The variable domain in full, with the rest retrieved from reference TRBV5-6 and TRBJ2-7, is DAGVTQSPTHLIKTRGQQVTLRCSPKSGHDTVSWYQQALGQGPQFIFQYYEEEERQRGNFPDRFSGHQFPNYSSELNVNALLLGDSALYLCASSLGLAGDEQYFGPGTRLTVT.

The rearrangement links TRBV5-1 to TRBJ1-3, with D hard to call. The CDR3 extends over 14 amino acids. Germline-derived CDR1 and CDR2 are SGHRS and YFSETQ. Trimming left V 6 bases short and J 8 bases short, with 18 bases between. The CDR3 sequence is CASTKAVPGDTIYF. CDR3 in DNA: TGCGCCAGCACCAAGGCGGTCCCCGGAGACACCATATATTTT.

The chain has TRBV11-2 and TRBJ2-5; perhaps TRBD2 as D (6 bases). Trimming took off 1 base at V and 4 bases at J, with 13 bases between the two ends. CDR3 size: 15 residues. Germline assignment: CDR1 SGHAT and CDR2 FQNNGV. In DNA, the CDR3 is TGTGCCAGCAGCTTAGTAGGGGACTTGTCAGAGACCCAGTACTTC. Protein: CASSLVGDLSETQYF.

The chain couples TRBV28 to TRBJ2-1; 7 bases map to TRBD1. CDR1 and CDR2 (germline): MDHEN, SYDVKM. The CDR3 is 14 residues long. The junction had 7 bases not matched to a gene; V was cut back by 3 bases and J by 8 bases. In DNA, the CDR3 is TGTGCCAGCAGTTTTTCTGACAGGGCCCATGAGCAGTTCTTC. Amino acids: CASSFSDRAHEQFF.

The CDR3 DNA follows: TGTGCCAGCAGTGAAGGGCAGGCCGGTAACTATGGCTACACCTTC. This translates into CASSEGQAGNYGYTF. V gene TRBV6-1 combines with J gene TRBJ1-2; no reliable D call. The V end lost 1 base, the J end lost 1 base, and 10 bases lay between the germline ends. The CDR3 length is 15 residues. The germline gives CDR1 MNHNS, CDR2 SASEGT.

This chain connects TRBV28 to TRBJ1-1; D perhaps matches TRBD1 (5 bases). Trimming took 4 bases from V and 4 from J, leaving 16 bases between them. The germline CDR1 and CDR2 sequences are MDHEN and SYDVKM. There are 15 residues in the CDR3. In nucleotides, the CDR3 is TGTGCCAGCAGTTGGCAGGGTTCGTTGGGCACTGAAGCTTTCTTT. This gives the protein CASSWQGSLGTEAFF.

About this clone: An end of the junction differs from the germline gene, which may be a read error. The sample has other DNA sequences that encode this CDR3 too. The chain is built from TRBV7-9 and TRBJ1-6, with 9 bases matching TRBD1. Germline V lookup: CDR1 SEHNR, CDR2 FQNEAQ (reference sequence). The CDR3 covers 15 residues. This chain's CDR3 is CSSRSDRGNNSPLHF. The DNA for the CDR3 is TGTTCCAGCAGGTCAGACAGGGGGAATAATTCACCCCTCCACTTT.

J is TRBJ1-1 and V is TRBV5-4; D is unclear. CDR3 length equals 14 residues. V was clipped by 5 bases and J by 5 bases, with 16 bases between them. CDR1 is SGHNT and CDR2 is YYREEE in the germline V gene (reference sequence). CDR3 amino acids: CASSSHRVDTEAFF. As DNA, the CDR3 is TGTGCCAGCAGTTCTCACCGGGTGGATACTGAAGCTTTCTTT.

This clone was seen only once. The chain employs TRBV7-3 and TRBJ2-1; 10 bases agree with TRBD1. The CDR3 is made up of 16 amino acids. Trimming took 4 bases from V and 5 from J; bases not matched to a gene: 8. Germline V gene sequence: CDR1 SGHTA, CDR2 FQGTGA. CDR3 region: CASSSGQGVIDNEQFF. Written as DNA, the CDR3 is TGTGCCAGCAGCTCAGGACAGGGGGTAATAGACAATGAGCAGTTCTTC.

The chain employs TRBV9 and TRBJ2-7; D gene uncertain. The ends were cut back, 1 base at V and 0 bases at J, with 8 bases in the middle. CDR1 and CDR2 (germline): SGDLS, YYNGEE. This CDR3 contains 14 residues. As DNA, the CDR3 is TGTGCCAGCAGCGTAATAAGCGACTCCTACGAGCAGTACTTC. This gives the protein CASSVISDSYEQYF.

The chain couples TRBV5-4 to TRBJ2-1, with 10 bases lining up with TRBD2. This CDR3 spans 18 amino acids. Germline-derived CDR1 and CDR2 are SGHNT and YYREEE (reference sequence). V gave up 1 base and J gave up 4 bases; unmatched junction bases: 11. The CDR3 bases are TGTGCCAGCAGCTTGTTCCCAGGGAATAGCGGGGGGTACAATGAGCAGTTCTTC. Its translation is CASSLFPGNSGGYNEQFF.

Only a few counts were recorded for this clone. J is TRBJ1-1 and V is TRBV27; possible D gene TRBD1, 5 bases. Germline V CDR1 and CDR2: MNHEY, SMNVEV (reference sequence). The CDR3 is made up of 13 amino acids. V gave up 3 bases and J gave up 6 bases, with 11 bases separating them. The CDR3 DNA follows: TGTGCCAGCAGTTTTGGGGGGGTCGCTGAAGCTTTCTTT. This gives the protein CASSFGGVAEAFF.

V and J are TRBV29-1 and TRBJ1-2, with a weak D call TRBD1 (5 bases). Germline V lookup: CDR1 SQVTM, CDR2 ANQGSEA. The CDR3 runs 13 residues. V shed 1 base and J shed 4 bases, with 10 bases lying between them. The CDR3 reads CSVEGQILYGYTF. The CDR3, as DNA: TGCAGCGTTGAAGGACAGATCCTCTATGGCTACACCTTC.

This clone turned up a few times. J is TRBJ1-1 and V is TRBV2; TRBD1 is a possible D gene (6 bases). The V end was cut by 6 bases, the J end by 5 bases, with 16 bases between. Per the germline V gene, CDR1 is SNHLY and CDR2 is FYNNEI. The CDR3 is made up of 14 amino acids. This chain's CDR3 is CASSHWGGRTEAFF. In nucleotides, the CDR3 is TGTGCCAGCAGCCATTGGGGGGGCCGGACTGAAGCTTTCTTT.

The gene calls are TRBV10-2 and TRBJ2-7; no clear D. Deletions cut 8 bases from V and 4 bases from J, with 24 bases between. The germline CDR1 and CDR2 sequences are WSHSY and SAAADI. CDR3 size: 16 residues. In DNA, the CDR3 is TGCGCCAGCTCAATTGACAATGACAATTTTGTGTACGAGCAGTACTTC. Protein product: CASSIDNDNFVYEQYF.

This sequence joins TRBV5-6 and TRBJ1-1; TRBD1 agrees at 7 bases. CDR1 SGHDT and CDR2 YYEEEE come from the germline V gene. CDR3 length: 18 residues. The V and J ends lost 4 bases and 4 bases, in that order; junction bases with no gene match: 19. DNA of the CDR3: TGTGCCAGCAGCCCAATCGACAGGGTAGAGGTGTCGTCCACTGAAGCTTTCTTT. Translated, it gives CASSPIDRVEVSSTEAFF. Complete variable domain (other parts from reference TRBV5-6 and TRBJ1-1): DAGVTQSPTHLIKTRGQQVTLRCSPKSGHDTVSWYQQALGQGPQFIFQYYEEEERQRGNFPDRFSGHQFPNYSSELNVNALLLGDSALYLCASSPIDRVEVSSTEAFFGQGTRLTVV.

This clone was seen only once. The chain uses TRBV18 and TRBJ2-7; maybe TRBD1 (5 bases). The CDR3 consists of 13 residues. CDR1 is KGHSH and CDR2 is LQKENI in the germline V gene. V was cut by 2 bases and J by 3 bases, with 8 bases left in between. CDR3 sequence (DNA): TGTGCCAGCTCACCATACAGGTTCTACGAGCAGTACTTC. Its translation: CASSPYRFYEQYF.

This clone has more than one count but fewer than ten. V is TRBV20-1 and J is TRBJ2-5; D not resolved. The CDR3 extends over 10 amino acids. Germline V gene sequence: CDR1 DFQATT, CDR2 SNEGSKA (reference sequence). V was trimmed by 5 bases and J by 5 bases, leaving 6 bases between them. The CDR3 coding sequence is TGCAGTGCTGAACTGGAGACCCAGTACTTC. Encoded protein: CSAELETQYF.

This clone showed up just a few times. The V gene is TRBV7-9, the J gene TRBJ1-1, with D perhaps matching TRBD1 (5 bases). Trimming left V 5 bases short and J 8 bases short, with 12 bases between. This CDR3 has 12 residues. CDR1 is SEHNR and CDR2 is FQNEAQ in the germline V gene (reference sequence). CDR3 in amino acids: CASSPGPGEAFF. The CDR3 coding sequence is TGTGCCAGCAGCCCAGGGCCGGGCGAAGCTTTCTTT.

The chain uses TRBV27 and TRBJ2-7; no reliable D call. Germline loops: CDR1 MNHEY, CDR2 SMNVEV (reference sequence). Trimming left V 0 bases short and J 3 bases short, with 6 bases between. The CDR3 contains 13 residues. CDR3 protein: CASSLSLDYEQYF. CDR3 DNA sequence: TGTGCCAGCAGTTTATCCCTAGACTACGAGCAGTACTTC.

This clone was recorded only once. The chain recombines TRBV6-1 with TRBJ2-4; 7 bases match TRBD2. The CDR3 length is 17 residues. Germline lookup yields CDR1 MNHNS and CDR2 SASEGT. The V and J ends lost 1 base and 0 bases, in that order; junction bases with no gene match: 6. The DNA of the CDR3 is TGTGCCAGCAGTGAAGGGGGTTTAGCGGGAGCCAAAAACATTCAGTACTTC. This codes for CASSEGGLAGAKNIQYF.

This chain links TRBV6-1 with TRBJ2-7, with 7 bases identical to TRBD1. V lost 5 bases and J lost 2; bases outside the gene matches: 6. The CDR3 is 14 amino acids. CDR1 is MNHNS and CDR2 is SASEGT in the germline V gene. The CDR3, as DNA: TGTGCCAGCAGTCCGGGACAGCGGACCTACGAGCAGTACTTC. Translation gives CASSPGQRTYEQYF.